The present T cell receptor beta chain was sequenced within a study of response to subunit inactivated influenza vaccine. The study, taken as a whole, reports: The authors put forward the suggestion that each seasonal influenza vaccination may bring in only a limited number of new T cells.

Trimming removed 1 base from V and 5 bases from J; junction bases left unmatched: 9. Germline V lookup: CDR1 DFQATT, CDR2 SNEGSKA (reference sequence). The CDR3 sequence is 15 residues long. Only a few counts were recorded for this clonotype. Its antigen is undetermined. MiXCR was run by TCRdb on the RT-PCR reads, yielding one entry per CDR3 protein. The table has approximately 230,000 distinct CDR3 sequences, roughly an eighth seen once. The TCR originated in a man between 45 and 60 years old who received an inactivated influenza vaccine. The chain joins TRBV20-1 to TRBJ2-5; TRBD2 matches 8 bases. The specimen comprised non-naive T cells sorted from PBMCs, sampled 14 to 15 days before vaccination. CDR3 DNA: TGCAGTGCTAGAGTCCCAAGCGGGAGTATCGAGACCCAGTACTTC. Its protein is CSARVPSGSIETQYF.